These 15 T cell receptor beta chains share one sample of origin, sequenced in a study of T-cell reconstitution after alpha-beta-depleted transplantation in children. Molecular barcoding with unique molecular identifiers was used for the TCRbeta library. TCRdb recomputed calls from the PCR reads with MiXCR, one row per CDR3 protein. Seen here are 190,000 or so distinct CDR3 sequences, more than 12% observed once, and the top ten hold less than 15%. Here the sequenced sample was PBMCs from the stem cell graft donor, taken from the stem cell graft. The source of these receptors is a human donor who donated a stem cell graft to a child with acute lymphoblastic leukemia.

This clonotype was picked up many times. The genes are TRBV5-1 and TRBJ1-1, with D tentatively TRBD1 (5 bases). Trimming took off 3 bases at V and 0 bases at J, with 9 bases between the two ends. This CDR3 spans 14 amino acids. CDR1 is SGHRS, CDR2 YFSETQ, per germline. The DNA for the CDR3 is TGCGCCAGCAGCTCGACGGACATGAACACTGAAGCTTTCTTT. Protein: CASSSTDMNTEAFF.

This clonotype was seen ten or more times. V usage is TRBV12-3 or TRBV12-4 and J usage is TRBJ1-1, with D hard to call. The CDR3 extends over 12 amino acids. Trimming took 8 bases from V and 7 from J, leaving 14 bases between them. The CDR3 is CASGARAGEAFF. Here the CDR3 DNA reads TGTGCCAGCGGAGCGCGGGCGGGTGAAGCTTTCTTT.

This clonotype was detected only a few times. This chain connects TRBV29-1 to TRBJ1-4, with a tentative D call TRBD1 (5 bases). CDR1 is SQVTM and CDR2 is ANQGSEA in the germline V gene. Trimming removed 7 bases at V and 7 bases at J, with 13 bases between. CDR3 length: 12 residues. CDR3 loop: CSADTGGEKLFF. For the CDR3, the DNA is TGCAGCGCTGACACAGGCGGTGAAAAACTGTTTTTT.

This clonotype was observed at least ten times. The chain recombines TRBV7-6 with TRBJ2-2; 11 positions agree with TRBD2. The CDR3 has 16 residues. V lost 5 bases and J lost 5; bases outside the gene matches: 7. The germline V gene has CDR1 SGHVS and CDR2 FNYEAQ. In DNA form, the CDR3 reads TGTGCCAGCAGCCCACTAGCGGGAGTTGGTACCGGGGAGCTGTTTTTT. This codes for CASSPLAGVGTGELFF.

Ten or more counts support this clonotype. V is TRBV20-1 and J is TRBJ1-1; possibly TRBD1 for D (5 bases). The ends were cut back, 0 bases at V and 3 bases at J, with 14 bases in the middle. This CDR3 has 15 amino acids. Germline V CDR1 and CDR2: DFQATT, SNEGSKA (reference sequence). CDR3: CSARDAGGGDTEAFF. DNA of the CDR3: TGCAGTGCTAGAGATGCGGGGGGTGGGGACACTGAAGCTTTCTTT.

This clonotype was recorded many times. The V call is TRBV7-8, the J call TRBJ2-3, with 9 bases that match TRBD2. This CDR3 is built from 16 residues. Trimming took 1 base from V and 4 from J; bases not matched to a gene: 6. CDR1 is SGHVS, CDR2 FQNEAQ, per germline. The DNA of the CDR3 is TGTGCCAGCAGCTTAGGGGCGGGAGGGCCTCCAGATACGCAGTATTTT. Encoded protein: CASSLGAGGPPDTQYF. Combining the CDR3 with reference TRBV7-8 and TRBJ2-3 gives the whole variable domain GAGVSQSPRYKVAKRGQDVALRCDPISGHVSLFWYQQALGQGPEFLTYFQNEAQLDKSGLPSDRFFAERPEGSVSTLKIQRTQQEDSAVYLCASSLGAGGPPDTQYFGPGTRLTVL.

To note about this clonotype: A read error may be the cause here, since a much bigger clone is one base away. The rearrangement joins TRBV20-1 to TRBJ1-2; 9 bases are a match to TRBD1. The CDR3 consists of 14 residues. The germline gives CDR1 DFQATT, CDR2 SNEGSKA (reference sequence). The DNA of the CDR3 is TGCAGTGCTAGGTACAGGGGGCGCGACTATGTCTACACCTTC. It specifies CSARYRGRDYVYTF.

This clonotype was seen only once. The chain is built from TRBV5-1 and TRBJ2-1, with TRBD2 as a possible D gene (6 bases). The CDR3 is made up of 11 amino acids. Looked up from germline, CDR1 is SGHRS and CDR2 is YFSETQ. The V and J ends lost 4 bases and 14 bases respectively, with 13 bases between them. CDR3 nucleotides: TGCGCCAGCAGCGTCCGGGACTCGAAGTTCTTC. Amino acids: CASSVRDSKFF.

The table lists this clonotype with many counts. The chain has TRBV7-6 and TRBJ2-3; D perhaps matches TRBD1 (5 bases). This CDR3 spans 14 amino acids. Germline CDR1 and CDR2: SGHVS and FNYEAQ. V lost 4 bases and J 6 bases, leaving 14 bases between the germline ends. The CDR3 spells CASSWGAEWDTQYF. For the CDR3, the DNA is TGTGCCAGCAGCTGGGGCGCTGAATGGGATACGCAGTATTTT.

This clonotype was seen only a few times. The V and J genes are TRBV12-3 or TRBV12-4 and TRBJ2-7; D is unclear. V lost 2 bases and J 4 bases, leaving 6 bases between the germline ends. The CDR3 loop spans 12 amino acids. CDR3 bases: TGTGCCAGCAGTTTAATGGCGTACGAGCAGTACTTC. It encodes CASSLMAYEQYF.

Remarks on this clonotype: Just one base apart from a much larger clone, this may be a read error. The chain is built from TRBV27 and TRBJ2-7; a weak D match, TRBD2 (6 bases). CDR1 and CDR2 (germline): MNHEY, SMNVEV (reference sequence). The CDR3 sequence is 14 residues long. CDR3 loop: CASSLGSGHYEHYF. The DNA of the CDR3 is TGTGCCAGCAGTTTAGGGAGCGGGCATTACGAGCATTACTTC.

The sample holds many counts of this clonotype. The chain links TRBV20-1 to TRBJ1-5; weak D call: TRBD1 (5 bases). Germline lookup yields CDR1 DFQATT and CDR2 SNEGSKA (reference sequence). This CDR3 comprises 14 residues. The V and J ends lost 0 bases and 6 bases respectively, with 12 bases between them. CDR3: CSAREGGEGQPQHF. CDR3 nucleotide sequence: TGCAGTGCTAGAGAGGGAGGGGAGGGTCAGCCCCAGCATTTT.

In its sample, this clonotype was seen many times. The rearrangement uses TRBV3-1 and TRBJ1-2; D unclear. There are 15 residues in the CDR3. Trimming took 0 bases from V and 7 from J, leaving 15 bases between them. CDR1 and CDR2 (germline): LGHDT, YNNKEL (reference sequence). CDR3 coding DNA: TGTGCCAGCAGCCAAGATGCAACAGCGGGTGGTGGCTACACCTTC. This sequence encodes CASSQDATAGGGYTF.

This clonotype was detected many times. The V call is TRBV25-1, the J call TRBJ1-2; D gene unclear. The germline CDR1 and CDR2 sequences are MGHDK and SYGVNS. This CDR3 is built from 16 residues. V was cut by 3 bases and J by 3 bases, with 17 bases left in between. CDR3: CASSDRTNSADYGYTF. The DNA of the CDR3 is TGTGCCAGCAGTGACCGGACCAATTCGGCGGACTATGGCTACACCTTC.

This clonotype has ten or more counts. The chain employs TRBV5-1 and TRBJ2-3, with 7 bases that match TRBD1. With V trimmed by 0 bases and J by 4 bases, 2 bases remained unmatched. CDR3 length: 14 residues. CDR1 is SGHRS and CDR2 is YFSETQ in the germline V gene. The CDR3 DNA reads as TGCGCCAGCAGCTTGGAGCAGGGGGCAGATACGCAGTATTTT. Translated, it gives CASSLEQGADTQYF.